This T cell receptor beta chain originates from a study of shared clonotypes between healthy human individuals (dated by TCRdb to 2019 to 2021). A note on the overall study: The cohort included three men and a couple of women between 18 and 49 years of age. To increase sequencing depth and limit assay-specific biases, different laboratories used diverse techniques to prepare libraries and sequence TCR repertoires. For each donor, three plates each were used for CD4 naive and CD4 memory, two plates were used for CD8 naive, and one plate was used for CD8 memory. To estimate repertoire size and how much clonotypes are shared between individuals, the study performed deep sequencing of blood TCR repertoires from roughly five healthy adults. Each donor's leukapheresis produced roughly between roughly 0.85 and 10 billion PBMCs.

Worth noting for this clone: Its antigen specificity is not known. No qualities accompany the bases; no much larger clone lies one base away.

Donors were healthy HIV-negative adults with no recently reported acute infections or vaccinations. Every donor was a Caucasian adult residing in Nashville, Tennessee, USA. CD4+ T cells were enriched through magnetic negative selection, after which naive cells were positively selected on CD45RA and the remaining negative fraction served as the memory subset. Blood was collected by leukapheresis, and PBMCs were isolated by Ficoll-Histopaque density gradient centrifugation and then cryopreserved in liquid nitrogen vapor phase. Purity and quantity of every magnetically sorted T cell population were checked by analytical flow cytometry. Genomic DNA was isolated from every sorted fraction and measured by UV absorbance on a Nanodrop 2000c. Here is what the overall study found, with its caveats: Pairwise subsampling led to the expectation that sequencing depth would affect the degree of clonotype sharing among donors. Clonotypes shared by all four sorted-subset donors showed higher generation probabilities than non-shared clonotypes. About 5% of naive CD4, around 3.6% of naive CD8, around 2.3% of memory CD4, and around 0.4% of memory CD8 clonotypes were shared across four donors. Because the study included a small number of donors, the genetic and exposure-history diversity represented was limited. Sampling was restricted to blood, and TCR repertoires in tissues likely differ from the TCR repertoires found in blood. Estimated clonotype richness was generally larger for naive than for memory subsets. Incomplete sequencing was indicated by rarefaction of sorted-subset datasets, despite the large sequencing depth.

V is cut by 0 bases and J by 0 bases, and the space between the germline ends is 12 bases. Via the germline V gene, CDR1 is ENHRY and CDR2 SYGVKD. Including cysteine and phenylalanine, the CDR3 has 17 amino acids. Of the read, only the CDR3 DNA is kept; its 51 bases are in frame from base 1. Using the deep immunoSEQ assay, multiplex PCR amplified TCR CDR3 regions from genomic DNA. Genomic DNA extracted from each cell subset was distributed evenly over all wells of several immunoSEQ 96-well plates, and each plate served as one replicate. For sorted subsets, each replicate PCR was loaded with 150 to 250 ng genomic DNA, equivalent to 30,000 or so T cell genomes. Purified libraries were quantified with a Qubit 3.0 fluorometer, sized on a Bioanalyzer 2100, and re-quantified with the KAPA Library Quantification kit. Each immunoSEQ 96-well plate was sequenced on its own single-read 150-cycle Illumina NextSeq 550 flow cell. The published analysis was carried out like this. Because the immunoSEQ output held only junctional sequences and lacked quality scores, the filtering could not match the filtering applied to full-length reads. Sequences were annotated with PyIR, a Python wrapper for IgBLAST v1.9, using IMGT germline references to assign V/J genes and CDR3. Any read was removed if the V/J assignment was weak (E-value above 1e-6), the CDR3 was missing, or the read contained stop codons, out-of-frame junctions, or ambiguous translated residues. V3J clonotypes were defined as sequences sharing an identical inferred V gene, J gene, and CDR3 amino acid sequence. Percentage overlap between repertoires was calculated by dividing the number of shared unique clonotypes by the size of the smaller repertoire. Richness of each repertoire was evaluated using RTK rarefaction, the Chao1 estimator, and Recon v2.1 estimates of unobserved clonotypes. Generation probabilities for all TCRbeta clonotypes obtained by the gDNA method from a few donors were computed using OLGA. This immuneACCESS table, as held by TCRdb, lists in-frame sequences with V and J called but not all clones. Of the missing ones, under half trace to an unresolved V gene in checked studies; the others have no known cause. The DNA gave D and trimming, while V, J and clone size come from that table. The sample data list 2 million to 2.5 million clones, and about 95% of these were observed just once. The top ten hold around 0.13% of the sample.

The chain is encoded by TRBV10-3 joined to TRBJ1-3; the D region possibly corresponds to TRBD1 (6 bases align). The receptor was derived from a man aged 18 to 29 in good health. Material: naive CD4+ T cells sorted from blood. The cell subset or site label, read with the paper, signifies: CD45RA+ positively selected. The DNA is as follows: TGTGCCATCAGTGAGTCGCAGGGGTCGCTCTCTGGAAACACCATATATTTT. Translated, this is CAISESQGSLSGNTIYF.